These 21 T cell receptor beta chains share one sample of origin, sequenced in a study of cytomegalovirus exposure and HLA in healthy donors. PCR was performed using 60 Vbeta and 13 Jbeta primers. The protocol was immunoSEQ multiplex PCR, while the TCRdb copy is restricted to in-frame clones and leaves out a portion. The sample yields about 98,000 clones, over 60% seen once. The specimen was PBMCs. These receptors all stem from a man between 60 and 75 years old in good health and CMV-seropositive.

The rearrangement links TRBV4-3 to TRBJ2-3; tentative D call: TRBD2 (5 bases). V shed 1 base and J shed 2 bases, with 13 bases lying between them. CDR1 is LGHNA, CDR2 YSLEER, per germline. This CDR3 comprises 16 residues. The CDR3 reads CASSQVSSGYTDTQYF. The CDR3 DNA reads as TGCGCCAGCAGCCAAGTGTCAAGCGGTTACACAGATACGCAGTATTTT.

The J gene is TRBJ2-5, the V gene TRBV13; 9 nucleotides align to TRBD1. The CDR3 runs 15 residues. The germline CDR1 and CDR2 sequences are PRHDT and FYEKMQ (reference sequence). J lost 3 bases, V lost 5 bases, and 7 bases had no gene match. CDR3 region: CASSAGTGTKETQYF. For the CDR3, the DNA is TGTGCCAGCAGCGCCGGGACAGGGACTAAAGAGACCCAGTACTTC.

This rearrangement joins TRBV4-2 to TRBJ1-1; 9 bases are shared with TRBD1. The V gene's germline CDR1 is LGHNA and CDR2 YNFKEQ. The length of the CDR3 is 14 residues. Trimming removed 6 bases from V and 12 bases from J; junction bases left unmatched: 14. CDR3 nucleotide sequence: TGTGCCAGCAGTCCTACTGGAGGGGACAGGGTCCCTTTCTTT. This codes for CASSPTGGDRVPFF.

The V and J genes are TRBV19 and TRBJ1-1; 7 positions match TRBD1. Germline assignment: CDR1 LNHDA and CDR2 SQIVND (reference sequence). V was clipped by 0 bases and J by 5 bases; unmatched bases: 12. CDR3 size: 17 residues. CDR3 in DNA: TGTGCCAGTAGTATAGATTCGGTCCAGGGGGAAGGAACTGAAGCTTTCTTT. Translated, it gives CASSIDSVQGEGTEAFF.

This chain uses TRBV18 with TRBJ2-5; TRBD1 matches 10 bases. Trimming cost V 6 bases and J 2 bases; bases outside gene matches: 3. The germline V gene has CDR1 KGHSH and CDR2 LQKENI. This CDR3 contains 14 residues. The CDR3 sequence: CASSEDRGQETQYF. CDR3 nucleotide sequence: TGTGCCAGCTCCGAGGACAGGGGGCAAGAGACCCAGTACTTC.

The chain uses TRBV19 and TRBJ2-4; D is unclear. Trimming left V 3 bases short and J 14 bases short, with 14 bases between. CDR1 is LNHDA and CDR2 is SQIVND in the germline V gene (reference sequence). There are 12 residues in the CDR3. The CDR3 DNA reads as TGTGCCAGTAGTATGTTGGGCGCCGGCGAGTACTTC. Its translation is CASSMLGAGEYF.

The chain links TRBV7-9 to TRBJ1-6; D might be TRBD1 (5 bases). CDR3 length: 14 amino acids. The germline V gene has CDR1 SEHNR and CDR2 FQNEAQ (reference sequence). The germline V and J ends were trimmed by 4 bases and 3 bases, with 7 bases remaining between them. CDR3 sequence reads: CASSSQGYNSPLHF. CDR3 sequence (DNA): TGTGCCAGCAGCTCCCAGGGCTATAATTCACCCCTCCACTTT.

This clone was recorded only once. The rearrangement uses TRBV6-1 and TRBJ2-5; 7 nucleotides agree with TRBD1. The CDR3 loop spans 14 amino acids. CDR1 and CDR2 (germline): MNHNS, SASEGT. J lost 0 bases, V lost 8 bases, and 6 bases had no gene match. The CDR3 reads CASSSGQYQETQYF. CDR3 bases: TGTGCCAGCTCCTCGGGACAGTACCAAGAGACCCAGTACTTC.

The chain carries TRBV10-1 and TRBJ2-3; 8 bases fit TRBD2. Germline CDR1 WNHNN, CDR2 SYGVQD (reference sequence). This CDR3 contains 14 residues. Germline trimming cut 4 bases from V and 5 bases from J; bases unmatched to any gene: 5. The DNA for the CDR3 is TGCGCCAGCAGTGGGACTAGCTATGGAGATACGCAGTATTTT. It encodes CASSGTSYGDTQYF.

The chain is built from TRBV5-1 and TRBJ2-1; maybe TRBD2 (5 bases). This CDR3 spans 13 amino acids. CDR1 and CDR2 from the germline V gene are SGHRS and YFSETQ. V was shortened by 2 bases and J by 10 bases, with 13 bases between the two germline ends. CDR3 sequence: CASSFNAGGEQFF. The CDR3 DNA follows: TGCGCCAGCAGCTTCAACGCAGGAGGAGAGCAGTTCTTC. Full variable domain (missing parts from reference TRBV5-1 and TRBJ2-1): KAGVTQTPRYLIKTRGQQVTLSCSPISGHRSVSWYQQTPGQGLQFLFEYFSETQRNKGNFPGRFSGRQFSNSRSEMNVSTLELGDSALYLCASSFNAGGEQFFGPGTRLTVL.

This clone was seen more than once but under ten times. The gene calls are TRBV7-9 and TRBJ1-2, with 9 bases that match TRBD1. Germline lookup yields CDR1 SEHNR and CDR2 FQNEAQ (reference sequence). V was pared by 5 bases and J by 5 bases, with 6 bases of the junction left unmatched. CDR3 length equals 14 residues. The CDR3 loop reads CASSKGQGSYGYTF. CDR3 nucleotide sequence: TGTGCCAGCAGCAAAGGACAGGGGAGTTATGGCTACACCTTC.

This clone occurred a few times. This rearrangement joins TRBV30 to TRBJ1-2, with D possibly being TRBD1 (6 bases). This CDR3 has 14 amino acids. From germline, CDR1 is GTSNPN and CDR2 SVGIG (reference sequence). V was shortened by 3 bases and J by 0 bases, with 11 bases between the two germline ends. The CDR3 nucleotides are TGTGCCTGGAGCCCGGACAGCTCTAACTATGGCTACACCTTC. Protein: CAWSPDSSNYGYTF.

The CDR3 protein is CASSIVYDGELFF. CDR3 DNA: TGTGCCAGTAGTATAGTGTACGACGGGGAGCTGTTTTTT. The genes are TRBV19 and TRBJ1-3; D is ambiguous. Matching the DNA end better, TRBJ2-2 makes the J call doubtful. The CDR3 is 13 residues long. CDR1 and CDR2 from the germline V gene are LNHDA and SQIVND (reference sequence).

The CDR3 DNA follows: TGTGCCAGCCAATACAGGGTATCCTACAATGAGCAGTTCTTC. Amino acids: CASQYRVSYNEQFF. The chain recombines TRBV11-2 with TRBJ2-1, with D perhaps matching TRBD1 (6 bases). The CDR3 has 14 amino acids. Germline CDR1 is SGHAT and CDR2 is FQNNGV. Trimming removed 8 bases at V and 1 base at J, with 12 bases between. The entire variable domain, with the rest obtained from reference TRBV11-2 and TRBJ2-1, is as follows: EAGVAQSPRYKIIEKRQSVAFWCNPISGHATLYWYQQILGQGPKLLIQFQNNGVVDDSQLPKDRFSAERLKGVDSTLKIQPAKLEDSAVYLCASQYRVSYNEQFFGPGTRLTVL.

This rearrangement joins TRBV2 to TRBJ1-5; D unclear. The length of the CDR3 is 12 residues. Looked up from germline, CDR1 is SNHLY and CDR2 is FYNNEI. Between the trimmed V and J ends, which lost 6 bases and 7 bases, there was a span of 10 bases. CDR3 bases: TGTGCCAGCAGGGCTTTCAGGCAGCCCCAGCATTTT. As protein: CASRAFRQPQHF.

The table lists this clone with a few counts. V is TRBV6-1 and J is TRBJ2-7; D perhaps matches TRBD1 (6 bases). Germline V gene sequence: CDR1 MNHNS, CDR2 SASEGT. The CDR3 runs 13 residues. V lost 5 bases and J 7 bases, leaving 15 bases between the germline ends. The CDR3 sequence is CASSRDNLAEQYF. The CDR3 DNA follows: TGTGCCAGCAGTAGGGACAATCTCGCTGAGCAGTACTTC.

The CDR3 loop reads CASSLGQWQETQYF. CDR3 nucleotide sequence: TGTGCCAGCAGCTTAGGACAGTGGCAAGAGACCCAGTACTTC. The V call is TRBV7-3, the J call TRBJ2-5, with D perhaps TRBD1 (6 bases). The germline CDR1 and CDR2 sequences are SGHTA and FQGTGA. V dropped 2 bases and J dropped 2 bases, with 9 bases sitting between them. The CDR3 is made up of 14 amino acids. Supplemented by reference TRBV7-3 and TRBJ2-5, the full variable domain reads GAGVSQTPSNKVTEKGKYVELRCDPISGHTALYWYRQSLGQGPEFLIYFQGTGAADDSGLPNDRFFAVRPEGSVSTLKIQRTERGDSAVYLCASSLGQWQETQYFGPGTRLLVL.

The table lists this clone with a few counts. The chain has TRBV18 and TRBJ1-3; D is undetermined. This CDR3 spans 14 amino acids. Germline CDR1 is KGHSH and CDR2 is LQKENI. V was cut by 2 bases and J by 0 bases, with 5 bases left in between. CDR3 loop: CASSPGSSGNTIYF. Here the CDR3 DNA reads TGTGCCAGCTCACCAGGTAGCTCTGGAAACACCATATATTTT.

This clone appeared a few times. The genes are TRBV4-3 and TRBJ2-3; 11 bases match TRBD2. Per the germline V gene, CDR1 is LGHNA and CDR2 is YSLEER. After removal of 0 bases from V and 4 bases from J, the junction contained 9 bases not matched to a gene. This CDR3 has 18 amino acids. The CDR3 DNA reads as TGCGCCAGCAGCCAAGATTTAGCGGGGGGGCTTTTGTCAGATACGCAGTATTTT. The encoded protein is CASSQDLAGGLLSDTQYF.

V usage is TRBV6-1 and J usage is TRBJ2-1; D is perhaps TRBD2 (5 bases). This CDR3 region has 14 residues. V lost 2 bases, J lost 8 bases, and 13 bases lay in between. Germline-derived CDR1 and CDR2 are MNHNS and SASEGT. The DNA for the CDR3 is TGTGCCAGCAGTGAACTAGGAGGTAGGGATGAGCAGTTCTTC. Translating it yields CASSELGGRDEQFF.

As to this clone: At one end, the junction sequence differs from germline, possibly due to a read error. This chain links TRBV7-8 with TRBJ2-7; 11 positions agree with TRBD1. The CDR3 is 16 amino acids. Germline-derived CDR1 and CDR2 are SGHVS and FQNEAQ. For the CDR3, the DNA is TGTGCCAACAGCCCCCCTCCGGGACAGGGGGATGTCGAGCAGTACTTC. Its translation is CANSPPPGQGDVEQYF.